Sequencing of this T cell receptor (beta chain) was carried out in a study of beta chain features in type 1 diabetes. As for the study in general: There were 107,917,701 sorted cells examined across all samples. Notes on the study in general: More deletions and fewer insertions at VDJ junctions were found in patients with type 1 diabetes. All four CD4+ subsets of Type 1 diabetes patients contained TCRB CDR3s that were moderately but significantly shorter. Over-representation of high TCR-expressing cells was a possible consequence of cDNA sequencing.

A remark on this clone: Its antigen is unidentified.

Sorting produced populations that all topped 98% purity. The authors reverse transcribed all of the isolated RNA, so sequencing captured expressed TCRB transcripts. Some clones are missing from TCRdb's copy, which holds only in-frame ones; the method was immunoSEQ multiplex PCR. The sample has more than 95,000 clones; roughly a sixth are singletons. V was pared by 0 bases and J by 10 bases, with 12 bases of the junction left unmatched. Germline V gene sequence: CDR1 LGHNA, CDR2 YSLEER. The CDR3 runs 16 residues. The clonotype was recovered from a man younger than 30 with type 1 diabetes. The V gene is TRBV4-3, the J gene TRBJ2-1; 7 bases are a match to TRBD2. The material sequenced was central memory CD4+ T cells from blood. The CDR3 DNA reads TGCGCCAGCAGCCAAGATAGGGGAGGGGAACAGAGCGAGCAGTTCTTC. As protein: CASSQDRGGEQSEQFF.